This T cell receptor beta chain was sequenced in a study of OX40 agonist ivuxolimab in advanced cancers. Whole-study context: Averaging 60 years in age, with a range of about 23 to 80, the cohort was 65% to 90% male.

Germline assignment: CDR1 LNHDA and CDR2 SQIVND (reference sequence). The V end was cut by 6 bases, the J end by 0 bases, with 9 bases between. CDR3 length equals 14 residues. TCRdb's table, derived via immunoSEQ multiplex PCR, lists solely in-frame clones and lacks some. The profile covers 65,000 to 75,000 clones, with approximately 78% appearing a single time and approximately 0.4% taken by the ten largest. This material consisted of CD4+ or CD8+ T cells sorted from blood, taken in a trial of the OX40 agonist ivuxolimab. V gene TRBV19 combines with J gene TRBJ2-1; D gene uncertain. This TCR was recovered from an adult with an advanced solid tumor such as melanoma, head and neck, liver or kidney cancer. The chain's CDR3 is CASSQASSYNEQFF. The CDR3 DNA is TGTGCCAGTAGCCAGGCGAGCTCCTACAATGAGCAGTTCTTC. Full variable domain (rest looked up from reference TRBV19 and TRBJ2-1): DGGITQSPKYLFRKEGQNVTLSCEQNLNHDAMYWYRQDPGQGLRLIYYSQIVNDFQKGDIAEGYSVSREKKESFPLTVTSAQKNPTAFYLCASSQASSYNEQFFGPGTRLTVL.